The present TCR beta chain was sequenced within a study of CXCR3-negative and CXCR3-positive naive CD8 T cells. The authors made the TRB cDNA libraries by 5' RACE using UMI labels. Using the 5' RACE reads, TCRdb records one entry per CDR3 protein without DNA. This sample carries roughly 93,000 distinct CDR3 sequences, with less than 1.1% going to the ten biggest clones. Per germline, CDR1 SQVTM and CDR2 ANQGSEA. The CDR3 sequence is 14 residues long. The study's findings and limits: When CXCR3-positive naive cells were set against CXCR3-negative naive cells, the former had more hydrophobic TRB CDR3s.

Comments on this clonotype: The target antigen is unknown.

The chain combines TRBV29-1 with TRBJ1-2; lacking DNA, the TRBD1 call made by TCRdb goes unchecked. The sequencing input was naive CXCR3+ CD8+ T cells from blood. Described subset: CD45RO-CCR7+CD27+CD95- naive CD8+ T cells expressing CXCR3 (TNR3+). The clonotype originates from a human donor in good health. Some clones in this sample may be carry-over from other donors' samples. The CDR3 region is CSVVPPGRDYGYTF. The complete variable domain, with remaining parts taken from reference TRBV29-1 and TRBJ1-2, reads SAVISQKPSRDICQRGTSLTIQCQVDSQVTMMFWYRQQPGQSLTLIATANQGSEATYESGFVIDKFPISRPNLTFSTLTVSNMSPEDSSIYLCSVVPPGRDYGYTFGSGTRLTVV.